A selection of T cell receptor beta chains follows, all from one sample in a study of cytomegalovirus exposure and HLA in healthy donors. Some clones are missing from TCRdb's copy, which holds only in-frame ones; the method was immunoSEQ multiplex PCR. The sample yields tens of thousands of clones, about four fifths seen once. Material for sequencing was PBMCs. These TCRs come from a man aged 18 to 35 in good health and CMV-seropositive. Both conserved end residues are part of each CDR3. The order of the fields is clone size, D gene, V gene, CDR3 length, J gene, CDR3 DNA, CDR3 protein. D genes are given only for firm matches. The size of a clone is reported for some rows only, either as once, few or many, or as a class for expanded clones.

NA	TRBD1	TRBV5-1	15	TRBJ1-6	TGCGCCAGCAGCTTGGCAGGGGGCGAGAATTCACCCCTCCACTTT	CASSLAGGENSPLHF
NA	TRBD1	TRBV6-1	15	TRBJ1-2	TGTGCCAGCAGTGAATGGGGGACAGGTAACTATGGCTACACCTTC	CASSEWGTGNYGYTF
NA	TRBD1	TRBV9	14	TRBJ1-1	TGTGCCAGCAGCACCGGGACAGGTAACACTGAAGCTTTCTTT	CASSTGTGNTEAFF
NA	NA	TRBV29-1	13	TRBJ2-7	TGCAGCGTTGAAGGGGGCGGCTCCTACGAGCAGTACTTC	CSVEGGGSYEQYF
NA	TRBD1	TRBV5-1	15	TRBJ1-6	TGCGCCAGCAGCTTGGGGGACAGGGGGATTTCACCCCTCCACTTT	CASSLGDRGISPLHF
NA	TRBD2	TRBV5-4	18	TRBJ2-1	TGTGCCAGCAGCTTAAAGACTAGCGCCGAAGCTTCCTACAATGAGCAGTTCTTC	CASSLKTSAEASYNEQFF
NA	TRBD1	TRBV6-5	14	TRBJ2-7	TGTGCCAGCGGGAGGGACAGGGGAAAGGAAGAGCAGTACTTC	CASGRDRGKEEQYF
few	TRBD1	TRBV6-1	14	TRBJ1-2	TGTGCCAGCAGTATAACAGGGGTGTCCTATGGCTACACCTTC	CASSITGVSYGYTF
NA	NA	TRBV11-2	13	TRBJ1-1	TGTGCCAGCAGCTCCCATTTGAACACTGAAGCTTTCTTT	CASSSHLNTEAFF
NA	TRBD1	TRBV7-8	15	TRBJ1-1	TGTGCCAGCAGCCAACAGACAGGGTTCAGCACTGAAGCTTTCTTT	CASSQQTGFSTEAFF
NA	NA	TRBV5-4	16	TRBJ2-7	TGTGCCAGCAGCTTGGGTCAGAACAAGGGAGCCTACGAGCAGTACTTC	CASSLGQNKGAYEQYF
few	NA	TRBV4-3	15	TRBJ2-5	TGCGCCAGCAGCCAGTCCCAGGGGCGCGGAGAGACCCAGTACTTC	CASSQSQGRGETQYF
NA	TRBD1	TRBV6-6	13	TRBJ1-1	TGTGCCAGCAGGTACGACAGGGGCACTGAAGCTTTCTTT	CASRYDRGTEAFF
NA	TRBD1	TRBV27	14	TRBJ2-7	TGTGCCAGCAGTCCCTCGCCAGGGGGCTACGAGCAGTACTTC	CASSPSPGGYEQYF
NA	NA	TRBV6-5	14	TRBJ2-1	TGTGCCAGCAGCTCTATCGGACAGTACAATGAGCAGTTCTTC	CASSSIGQYNEQFF
NA	TRBD1	TRBV30	13	TRBJ1-1	TGTGCCTGGTCCCGGACAGGGGTCACTGAAGCTTTCTTT	CAWSRTGVTEAFF
NA	NA	TRBV6-5	13	TRBJ2-1	TGTGCCAGCAGTATGGGGAGCTACAATGAGCAGTTCTTC	CASSMGSYNEQFF
NA	TRBD1	TRBV30	15	TRBJ1-1	TGTGCCTGGAGTTTGGGGACAGGCCTGAACACTGAAGCTTTCTTT	CAWSLGTGLNTEAFF
NA	NA	TRBV2	12	TRBJ2-7	TGTGCCAGCACCCAGGGAAAATACGAGCAGTACTTC	CASTQGKYEQYF
once	NA	TRBV6-5	13	TRBJ2-5	TGTGCCAGCAGTCCCGACAGAGCGGAGACCCAGTACTTC	CASSPDRAETQYF
NA	TRBD1	TRBV19	15	TRBJ1-5	TGTGCCAGTAGTATGTGGGGGACAGTCGAGGAGCCCCAGCATTTT	CASSMWGTVEEPQHF
NA	NA	TRBV21-1	13	TRBJ2-7	TGTGCCAGCAGCCGGGACAGTCACTACGAGCAGTACTTC	CASSRDSHYEQYF
NA	NA	TRBV29-1	8	TRBJ1-2	TGCAGCGTTGACAACTACACCTTC	CSVDNYTF
NA	TRBD1	TRBV11-2	15	TRBJ2-1	TGTGCCAGCAGCTTCCCGGGACAGGGGGCCTTTGAGCAGTTCTTC	CASSFPGQGAFEQFF
once	NA	TRBV30	14	TRBJ1-5	TGTGCCTGGAGTGTAGCGGGGTTGGGTCAGCCCCAGCATTTT	CAWSVAGLGQPQHF
once	NA	TRBV19	15	TRBJ2-5	TGTGCCAGTAGTACTCGACAGGGAGGAGGAGAGACCCAGTACTTC	CASSTRQGGGETQYF
NA	TRBD1	TRBV7-9	14	TRBJ2-3	TGTGCCAGCAGCCGGACAGGGGCGAGGGATACGCAGTATTTT	CASSRTGARDTQYF